This T cell receptor beta chain was sequenced for a study of cytomegalovirus exposure and HLA in healthy donors. Across the study: A prior study identified 100 million to 130 million unique TCR beta sequences from about 179 million T cells. Researchers found that about 82% of 350 to 500 genotyped donors fell within the Caucasian-associated ancestry cluster. Regarding the study as a whole: Accurate predictions that matched the HLA-A and HLA-B alleles of most subjects were reportedly made from TCR beta sequences. In presence/absence analyses, roughly uniform sequencing depth across donors was assumed.

The PCR was carried out with 60 Vbeta primers and 13 Jbeta primers. Repertoires were generated with immunoSEQ multiplex PCR, while TCRdb's copy carries only in-frame clones and drops some. This sample carries approximately 120,000 clones, 70% to 85% of them seen once, and the ten largest clones take 3% to 5%. The CDR3 covers 19 residues. With 6 bases clipped from V and 1 base from J, the junction kept 13 bases outside the gene matches. The germline V gene has CDR1 SGHNT and CDR2 YENEEA. On this clone: Its antigen remains unidentified.

The sequence was collected from a man aged 40-55 years in good health and CMV-seropositive. Sequenced material: PBMCs. V is TRBV11-3 and J is TRBJ1-3; 12 bases are a match to TRBD1. The CDR3 loop reads CASSSTGTGGFGSGNTIYF. Written as DNA, the CDR3 is TGTGCCAGCAGTTCAACCGGGACAGGGGGCTTTGGTTCTGGAAACACCATATATTTT. The complete variable domain, with remaining parts taken from reference TRBV11-3 and TRBJ1-3, reads EAGVVQSPRYKIIEKKQPVAFWCNPISGHNTLYWYLQNLGQGPELLIRYENEEAVDDSQLPKDRFSAERLKGVDSTLKIQPAELGDSAVYLCASSSTGTGGFGSGNTIYFGEGSWLTVV.